This TCR beta chain is from a study of T-cell memory formation after mild COVID-19. Study in general: Largely donor-specific sequence clusters came from two donors.

With regard to this clonotype: Its matching antigen is unknown.

TCRdb processed the 5' RACE reads anew with MiXCR; each CDR3 protein has one entry. The repertoire includes 530,000 or so distinct CDR3 sequences, 15% to 20% of them detected once, and about 7.4% sits in the top ten. There are 13 residues in the CDR3. V was pared by 5 bases and J by 4 bases, with 11 bases between. The germline V gene encodes CDR1 LNHDA and CDR2 SQIVND (reference sequence). Whole-study findings and limits: SARS-CoV-2 specificity of second-wave clones peaking day 37 was unconfirmed. The finding that pre-infection memory included some responding clones suggested that cross-reactive memory joined.

The gene calls are TRBV19 and TRBJ1-1; possible D gene TRBD1, 5 bases. The sample was PBMCs or a T cell subset sorted from them (not recorded which). The origin of this receptor is an adult woman who had mild COVID-19 (a few samples of this study predate the infection). Cell type and time point are not known. The CDR3 nucleotides read TGTGCCAGTAGTCCCTTTACAGGCACTGAAGCTTTCTTT. Its translation is CASSPFTGTEAFF.